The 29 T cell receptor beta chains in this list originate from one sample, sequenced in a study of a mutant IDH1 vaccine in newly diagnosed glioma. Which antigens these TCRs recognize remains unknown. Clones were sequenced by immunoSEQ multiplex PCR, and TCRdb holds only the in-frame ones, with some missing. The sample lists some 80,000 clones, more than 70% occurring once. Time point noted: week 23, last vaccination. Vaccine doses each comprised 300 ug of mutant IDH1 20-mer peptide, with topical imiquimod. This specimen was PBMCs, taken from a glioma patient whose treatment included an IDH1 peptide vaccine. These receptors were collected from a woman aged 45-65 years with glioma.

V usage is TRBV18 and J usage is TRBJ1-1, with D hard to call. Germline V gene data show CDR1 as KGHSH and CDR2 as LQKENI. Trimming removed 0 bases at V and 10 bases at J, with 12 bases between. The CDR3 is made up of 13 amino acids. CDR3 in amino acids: CASSPPLQRGAFF. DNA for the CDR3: TGTGCCAGCTCACCACCGCTACAGCGGGGAGCTTTCTTT.

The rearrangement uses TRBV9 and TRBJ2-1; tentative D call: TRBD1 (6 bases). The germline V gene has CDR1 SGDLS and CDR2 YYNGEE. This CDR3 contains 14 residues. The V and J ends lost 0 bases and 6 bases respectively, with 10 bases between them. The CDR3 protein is CASSVGHRANEQFF. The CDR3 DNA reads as TGTGCCAGCAGCGTAGGTCACAGGGCCAATGAGCAGTTCTTC.

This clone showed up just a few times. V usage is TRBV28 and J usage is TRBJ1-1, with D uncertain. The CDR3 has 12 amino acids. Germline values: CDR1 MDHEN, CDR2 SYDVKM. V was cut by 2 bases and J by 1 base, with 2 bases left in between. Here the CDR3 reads CASSLPNTEAFF. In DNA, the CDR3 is TGTGCCAGCAGTTTACCGAACACTGAAGCTTTCTTT.

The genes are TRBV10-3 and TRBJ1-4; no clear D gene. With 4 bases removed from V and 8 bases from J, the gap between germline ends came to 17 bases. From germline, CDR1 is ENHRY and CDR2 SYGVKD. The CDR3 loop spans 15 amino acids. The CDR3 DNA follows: TGTGCCATCAGTGCTAGAAGTTATGGAGGGGAAAAACTGTTTTTT. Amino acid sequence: CAISARSYGGEKLFF.

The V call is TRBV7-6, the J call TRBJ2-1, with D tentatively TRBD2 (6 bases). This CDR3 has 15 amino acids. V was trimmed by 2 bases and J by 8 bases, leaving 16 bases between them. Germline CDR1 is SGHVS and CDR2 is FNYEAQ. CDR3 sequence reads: CASSLFGRSIDEQFF. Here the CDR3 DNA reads TGTGCCAGCAGCTTATTCGGGAGATCTATAGATGAGCAGTTCTTC.

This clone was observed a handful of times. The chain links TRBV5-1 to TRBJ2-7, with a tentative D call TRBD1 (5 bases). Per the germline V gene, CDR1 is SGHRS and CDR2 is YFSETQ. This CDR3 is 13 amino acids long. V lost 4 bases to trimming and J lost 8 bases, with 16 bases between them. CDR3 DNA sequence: TGCGCCAGCAGCGTAGACAGTGGGATAAAGCAGTACTTC. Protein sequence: CASSVDSGIKQYF. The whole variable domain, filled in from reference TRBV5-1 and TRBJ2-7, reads KAGVTQTPRYLIKTRGQQVTLSCSPISGHRSVSWYQQTPGQGLQFLFEYFSETQRNKGNFPGRFSGRQFSNSRSEMNVSTLELGDSALYLCASSVDSGIKQYFGPGTRLTVT.

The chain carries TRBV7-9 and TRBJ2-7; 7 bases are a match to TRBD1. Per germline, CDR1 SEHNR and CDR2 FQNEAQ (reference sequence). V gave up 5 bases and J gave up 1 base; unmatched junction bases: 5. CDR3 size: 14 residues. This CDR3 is CASSRPGQSYEQYF. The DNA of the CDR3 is TGTGCCAGCAGCCGCCCGGGACAGTCCTACGAGCAGTACTTC.

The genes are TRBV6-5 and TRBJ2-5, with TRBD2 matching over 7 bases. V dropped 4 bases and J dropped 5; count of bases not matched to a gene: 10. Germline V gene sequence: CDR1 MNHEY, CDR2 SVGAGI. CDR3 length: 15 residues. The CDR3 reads CASSSTGGLAETQYF. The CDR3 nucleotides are TGTGCCAGCAGTTCAACGGGAGGCTTGGCGGAGACCCAGTACTTC.

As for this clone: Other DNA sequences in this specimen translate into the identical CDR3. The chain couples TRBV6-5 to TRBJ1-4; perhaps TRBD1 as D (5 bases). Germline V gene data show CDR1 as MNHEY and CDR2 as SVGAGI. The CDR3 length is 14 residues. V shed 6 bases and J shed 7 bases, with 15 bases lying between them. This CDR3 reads CASSLTGPGEKLFF. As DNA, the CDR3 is TGTGCCAGCAGCCTCACAGGTCCCGGTGAAAAACTGTTTTTT.

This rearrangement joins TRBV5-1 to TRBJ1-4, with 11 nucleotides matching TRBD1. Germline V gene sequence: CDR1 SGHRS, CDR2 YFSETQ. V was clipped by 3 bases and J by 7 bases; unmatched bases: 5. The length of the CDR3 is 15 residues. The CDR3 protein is CASSSPGQGVEKLFF. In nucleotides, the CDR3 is TGCGCCAGCAGCTCACCGGGACAGGGGGTTGAAAAACTGTTTTTT. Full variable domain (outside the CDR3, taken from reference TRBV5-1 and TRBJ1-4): KAGVTQTPRYLIKTRGQQVTLSCSPISGHRSVSWYQQTPGQGLQFLFEYFSETQRNKGNFPGRFSGRQFSNSRSEMNVSTLELGDSALYLCASSSPGQGVEKLFFGSGTQLSVL.

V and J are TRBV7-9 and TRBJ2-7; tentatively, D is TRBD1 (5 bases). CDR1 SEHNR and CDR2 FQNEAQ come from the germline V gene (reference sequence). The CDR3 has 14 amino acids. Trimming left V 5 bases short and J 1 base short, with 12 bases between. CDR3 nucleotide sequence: TGTGCCAGCAGCCCGCAGGGCGGTTCCTACGAGCAGTACTTC. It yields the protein CASSPQGGSYEQYF.

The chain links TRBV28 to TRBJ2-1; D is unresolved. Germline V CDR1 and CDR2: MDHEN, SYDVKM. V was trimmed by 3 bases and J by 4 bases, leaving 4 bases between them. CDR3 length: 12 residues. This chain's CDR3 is CASSLSYNEQFF. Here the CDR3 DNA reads TGTGCCAGCAGTTTGTCTTACAATGAGCAGTTCTTC.

CDR3: CASSDGLAGYTGELFF. The CDR3 DNA is TGTGCCAGCAGTGATGGACTAGCGGGGTACACCGGGGAGCTGTTTTTT. The chain uses TRBV2 and TRBJ2-2; TRBD2 agrees at 12 bases. CDR1 is SNHLY and CDR2 is FYNNEI in the germline V gene. V was clipped by 3 bases and J by 3 bases; unmatched bases: 2. The CDR3 runs to 16 residues.

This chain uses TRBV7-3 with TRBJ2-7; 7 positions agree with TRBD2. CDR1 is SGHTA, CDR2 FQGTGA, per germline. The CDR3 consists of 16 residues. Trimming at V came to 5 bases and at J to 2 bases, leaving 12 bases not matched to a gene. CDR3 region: CASSPHRAGVAYEQYF. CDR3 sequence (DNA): TGTGCCAGCAGCCCCCACCGGGCGGGAGTAGCCTACGAGCAGTACTTC.

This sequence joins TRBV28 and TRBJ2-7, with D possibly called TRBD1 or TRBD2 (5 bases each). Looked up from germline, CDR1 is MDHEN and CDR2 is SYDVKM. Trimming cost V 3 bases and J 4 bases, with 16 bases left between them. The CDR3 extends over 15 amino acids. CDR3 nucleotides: TGTGCCAGCAGTTTTCGGAGCGGACAAGATTACGAGCAGTACTTC. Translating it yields CASSFRSGQDYEQYF.

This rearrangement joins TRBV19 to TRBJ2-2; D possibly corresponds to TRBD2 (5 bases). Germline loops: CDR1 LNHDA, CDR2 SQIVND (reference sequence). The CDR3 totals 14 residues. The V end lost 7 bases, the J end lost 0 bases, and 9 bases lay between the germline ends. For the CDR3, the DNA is TGTGCCAGTAAGAGGGCTCCGAACACCGGGGAGCTGTTTTTT. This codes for CASKRAPNTGELFF.

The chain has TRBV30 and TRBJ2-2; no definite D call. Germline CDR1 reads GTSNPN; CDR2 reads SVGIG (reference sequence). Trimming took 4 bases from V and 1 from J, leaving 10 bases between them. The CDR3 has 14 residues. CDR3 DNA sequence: TGTGCCTGGAATTCTGGAGTGAACACCGGGGAGCTGTTTTTT. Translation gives CAWNSGVNTGELFF.

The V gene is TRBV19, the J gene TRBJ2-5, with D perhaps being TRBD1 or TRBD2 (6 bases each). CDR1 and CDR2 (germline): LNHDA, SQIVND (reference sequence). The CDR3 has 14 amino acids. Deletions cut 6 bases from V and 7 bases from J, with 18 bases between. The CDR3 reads CASSIGGGHGTQYF. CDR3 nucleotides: TGTGCCAGTAGCATCGGAGGGGGGCATGGGACCCAGTACTTC. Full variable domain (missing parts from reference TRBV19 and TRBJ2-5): DGGITQSPKYLFRKEGQNVTLSCEQNLNHDAMYWYRQDPGQGLRLIYYSQIVNDFQKGDIAEGYSVSREKKESFPLTVTSAQKNPTAFYLCASSIGGGHGTQYFGPGTRLLVL.

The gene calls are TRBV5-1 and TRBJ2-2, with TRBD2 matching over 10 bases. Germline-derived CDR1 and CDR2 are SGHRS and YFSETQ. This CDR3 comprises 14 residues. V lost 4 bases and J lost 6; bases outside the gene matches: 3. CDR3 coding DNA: TGCGCCAGCAGCAATCTAGCGGGAGCCGGGGAGCTGTTTTTT. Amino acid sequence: CASSNLAGAGELFF.

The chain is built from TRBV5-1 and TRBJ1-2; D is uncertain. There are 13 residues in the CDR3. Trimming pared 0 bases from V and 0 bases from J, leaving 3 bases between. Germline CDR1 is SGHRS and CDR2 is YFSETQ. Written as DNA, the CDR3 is TGCGCCAGCAGCTTGGTGGCTAACTATGGCTACACCTTC. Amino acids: CASSLVANYGYTF.

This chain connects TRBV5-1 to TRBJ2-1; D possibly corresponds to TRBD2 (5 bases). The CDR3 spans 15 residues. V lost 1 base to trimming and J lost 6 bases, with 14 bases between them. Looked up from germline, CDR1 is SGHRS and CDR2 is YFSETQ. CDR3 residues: CASSLLGRGFNEQFF. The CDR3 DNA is TGCGCCAGCAGCTTGTTAGGTCGAGGGTTCAATGAGCAGTTCTTC.

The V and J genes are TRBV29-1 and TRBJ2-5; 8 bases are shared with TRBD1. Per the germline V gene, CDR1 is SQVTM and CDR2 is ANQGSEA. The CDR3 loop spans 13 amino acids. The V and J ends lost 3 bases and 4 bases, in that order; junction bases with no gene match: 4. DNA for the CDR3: TGCAGCGTTGAGGCAGGGGGCGCAGAGACCCAGTACTTC. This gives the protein CSVEAGGAETQYF.

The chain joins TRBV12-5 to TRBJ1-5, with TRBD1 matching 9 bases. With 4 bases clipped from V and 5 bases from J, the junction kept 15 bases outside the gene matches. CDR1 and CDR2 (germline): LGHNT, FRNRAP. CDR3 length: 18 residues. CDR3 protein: CASGSAANPGDRDQPQHF. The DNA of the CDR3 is TGTGCTAGTGGTTCCGCCGCTAACCCCGGGGACAGGGATCAGCCCCAGCATTTT.

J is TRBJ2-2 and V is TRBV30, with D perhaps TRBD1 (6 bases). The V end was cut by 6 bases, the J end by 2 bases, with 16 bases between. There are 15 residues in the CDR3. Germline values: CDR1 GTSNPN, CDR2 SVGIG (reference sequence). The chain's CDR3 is CACPPGTLNTGELFF. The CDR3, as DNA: TGTGCCTGTCCCCCTGGGACACTTAACACCGGGGAGCTGTTTTTT.

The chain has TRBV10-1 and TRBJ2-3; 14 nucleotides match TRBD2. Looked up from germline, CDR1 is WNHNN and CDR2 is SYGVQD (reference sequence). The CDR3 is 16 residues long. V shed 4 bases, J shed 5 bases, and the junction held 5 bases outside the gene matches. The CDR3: CASSVGLAGAVDTQYF. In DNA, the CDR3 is TGCGCCAGCAGTGTGGGACTAGCGGGAGCGGTAGATACGCAGTATTTT.

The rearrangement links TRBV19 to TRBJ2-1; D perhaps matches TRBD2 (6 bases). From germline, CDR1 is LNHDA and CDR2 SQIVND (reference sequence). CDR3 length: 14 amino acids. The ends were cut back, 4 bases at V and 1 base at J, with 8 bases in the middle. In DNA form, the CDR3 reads TGTGCCAGTAGTAAAGGGACTTCCTACAATGAGCAGTTCTTC. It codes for CASSKGTSYNEQFF.

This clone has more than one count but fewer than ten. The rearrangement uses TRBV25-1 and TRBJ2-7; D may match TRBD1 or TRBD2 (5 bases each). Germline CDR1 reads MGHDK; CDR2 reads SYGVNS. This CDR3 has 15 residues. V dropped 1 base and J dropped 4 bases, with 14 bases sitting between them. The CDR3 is CASSEWGGSTYEQYF. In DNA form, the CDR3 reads TGTGCCAGCAGTGAATGGGGCGGGTCTACATACGAGCAGTACTTC.

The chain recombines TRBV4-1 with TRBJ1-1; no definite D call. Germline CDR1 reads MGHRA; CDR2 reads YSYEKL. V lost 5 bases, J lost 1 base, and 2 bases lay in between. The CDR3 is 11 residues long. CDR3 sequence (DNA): TGCGCCAGCAGCGAGAACACTGAAGCTTTCTTT. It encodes CASSENTEAFF.

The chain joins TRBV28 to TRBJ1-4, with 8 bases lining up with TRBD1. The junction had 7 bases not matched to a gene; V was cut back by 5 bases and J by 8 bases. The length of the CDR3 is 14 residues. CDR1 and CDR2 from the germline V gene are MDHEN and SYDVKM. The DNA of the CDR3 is TGTGCCAGCAGTCGACAGGGGCTTGGGGAAAAACTGTTTTTT. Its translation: CASSRQGLGEKLFF. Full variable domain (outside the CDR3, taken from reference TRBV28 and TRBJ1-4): DVKVTQSSRYLVKRTGEKVFLECVQDMDHENMFWYRQDPGLGLRLIYFSYDVKMKEKGDIPEGYSVSREKKERFSLILESASTNQTSMYLCASSRQGLGEKLFFGSGTQLSVL.